Shown below are 18 T cell receptor beta chains from a single sample sequenced in a study of blood T cell repertoires in COVID-19 (dated by TCRdb to about 2020). Libraries were constructed by the immunoSEQ multiplex PCR assay. As stored in TCRdb, this immuneACCESS dataset retains in-frame rearrangements with V and J assigned. A fraction of the clones does not appear; measured against another copy, unresolved V genes explain less than half of the discrepancy, and the remainder lacks a known reason. For this sample there are about 48,000 clones; 83% appear just once. About 5.2% of the sample goes to the ten largest clones. Sequenced: peripheral blood. Source of these receptors: a human donor in a cohort sampled during active COVID-19.

This chain joins TRBV12-3 or TRBV12-4 and TRBJ2-7, with D tentatively TRBD2 (6 bases). The CDR3 has 13 residues. Trimming took 3 bases from V and 5 from J, leaving 11 bases between them. CDR3 loop: CASSFPGGNEQYF. CDR3 sequence (DNA): TGTGCCAGCAGTTTTCCCGGCGGGAACGAGCAGTACTTC.

V and J are TRBV6-7 and TRBJ1-4; D is undetermined. TRBV6-7 falls under the ORF class, with uncertain function. The CDR3 contains 16 residues. Trimming stripped 2 bases from V and 7 bases from J, with 17 bases between. In DNA form, the CDR3 reads TGTGCCAGCAGTTACGCCTTTGGTTGGAGGGCTGAAAAACTGTTTTTT. This encodes CASSYAFGWRAEKLFF.

This clone was seen once. The chain uses TRBV14 and TRBJ2-7; the D is unclear. Trimming removed 2 bases at V and 5 bases at J, with 4 bases between. Germline V gene sequence: CDR1 SGHDN, CDR2 FVKESK. The CDR3 loop spans 11 amino acids. The CDR3 reads CASSQINEQYF. The CDR3 region has the DNA TGTGCCAGCAGCCAAATTAACGAGCAGTACTTC.

V usage is TRBV11-2 and J usage is TRBJ1-1; D perhaps matches TRBD1 (6 bases). CDR1 is SGHAT, CDR2 FQNNGV, per germline. Trimming took 4 bases from V and 6 from J, leaving 18 bases between them. The CDR3 covers 15 residues. The chain's CDR3 is CASSWAVGQGSEAFF. The CDR3, as DNA: TGTGCCAGCAGCTGGGCGGTCGGGCAGGGGTCTGAAGCTTTCTTT.

The genes are TRBV11-2 and TRBJ2-7; 8 nucleotides line up with TRBD1. V was clipped by 7 bases and J by 8 bases; unmatched bases: 13. The CDR3 has 14 residues. Germline CDR1 SGHAT, CDR2 FQNNGV. The CDR3 region has the DNA TGTGCCAGCACTCCCTACCCCGACAGGGGTAAGCAGTACTTC. Translation: CASTPYPDRGKQYF.

In this sample, this clone turned up once. The chain recombines TRBV6-5 with TRBJ2-1; TRBD1 is a possible D gene (6 bases). Germline assignment: CDR1 MNHEY and CDR2 SVGAGI. The CDR3 loop spans 15 amino acids. V lost 6 bases and J lost 0, with 12 bases in between. This chain's CDR3 is CASRLGASSYNEQFF. The CDR3 DNA reads TGTGCCAGCAGGTTGGGGGCGAGCTCCTACAATGAGCAGTTCTTC.

This chain links TRBV10-3 with TRBJ1-1, with D uncertain. Trimming removed 6 bases at V and 0 bases at J, with 8 bases between. This CDR3 comprises 13 residues. From germline, CDR1 is ENHRY and CDR2 SYGVKD. The DNA for the CDR3 is TGTGCCATCAGAGTCTATATGAACACTGAAGCTTTCTTT. Translating gives CAIRVYMNTEAFF.

The chain has TRBV9 and TRBJ1-1; the D gene is possibly TRBD1 (5 bases). This CDR3 contains 12 residues. Trimming took off 0 bases at V and 10 bases at J, with 10 bases between the two ends. CDR1 and CDR2 (germline): SGDLS, YYNGEE. CDR3 nucleotides: TGTGCCAGCAGCGTAGGTGCGGGGGGAGCTTTCTTT. Translation gives CASSVGAGGAFF.

The chain uses TRBV3-1 (or the pseudogene TRBV3-2) and TRBJ2-1; TRBD2 matches 8 bases. Losses at the gene ends were 1 base for V and 8 bases for J; bases not matched to a gene: 13. There are 17 residues in the CDR3. Germline V gives CDR1 LGHDT, CDR2 YNNKEL (reference sequence). The CDR3 is CASSQVSPGLGIDEQFF. Here the CDR3 DNA reads TGTGCCAGCAGCCAAGTGTCCCCGGGACTAGGGATCGATGAGCAGTTCTTC.

The V gene is TRBV6-5, the J gene TRBJ1-4; the match to TRBD1 covers 7 bases. The germline gives CDR1 MNHEY, CDR2 SVGAGI. This CDR3 region has 13 residues. The V segment lost 3 bases and the J segment 8 bases; nucleotides outside the gene matches: 3. Here the CDR3 reads CASSYTGDEKLFF. CDR3 in DNA: TGTGCCAGCAGTTATACAGGGGACGAAAAACTGTTTTTT.

This chain connects TRBV5-8 to TRBJ1-1; possible D gene TRBD1, 6 bases. This CDR3 has 14 amino acids. Trimming removed 5 bases from V and 1 base from J, with 12 bases in between. CDR1 and CDR2 (germline): SGHTS, YDEGEE. CDR3 nucleotide sequence: TGTGCCAGCAGGTTCGGGACAAAGAACACTGAAGCTTTCTTT. It specifies CASRFGTKNTEAFF.

This clone showed up just a few times. The chain recombines TRBV7-2 with TRBJ2-7; D perhaps matches TRBD1 (6 bases). Trimming pared 6 bases from V and 6 bases from J, leaving 15 bases between. The germline V gene has CDR1 SGHTA and CDR2 FQGNSA. The CDR3 is 13 amino acids. CDR3 coding DNA: TGTGCCAGCAGTCAAGATCAGGGGACCGAGCAGTACTTC. Translated: CASSQDQGTEQYF.

This clone was seen only a few times. This chain links TRBV6-5 with TRBJ1-1; no definite D call. V was trimmed by 5 bases and J by 4 bases, leaving 17 bases between them. The CDR3 loop spans 15 amino acids. CDR1 and CDR2 from the germline V gene are MNHEY and SVGAGI. The DNA for the CDR3 is TGTGCCAGCAGTCCCACGGGATCGGGTGGCACTGAAGCTTTCTTT. Amino acid sequence: CASSPTGSGGTEAFF.

This clone came up once. The chain carries TRBV9 and TRBJ2-7, with D uncertain. Germline values: CDR1 SGDLS, CDR2 YYNGEE. V was trimmed by 0 bases and J by 2 bases, leaving 12 bases between them. CDR3 size: 15 residues. DNA for the CDR3: TGTGCCAGCAGCGTAGGTGTGGCGCAGGCCTACGAGCAGTACTTC. This translates into CASSVGVAQAYEQYF.

V usage is TRBV23-1 and J usage is TRBJ1-4; D perhaps matches TRBD1 (6 bases). TRBV23-1 is given ORF status, its function remaining uncertain. The CDR3 spans 13 residues. The ends were cut back, 9 bases at V and 8 bases at J, with 16 bases in the middle. In DNA, the CDR3 is TGCGCCAGGAAGGACAGCTCGGAAGAAAAACTGTTTTTT. It codes for CARKDSSEEKLFF.

This rearrangement joins TRBV5-1 to TRBJ1-4; the D gene is possibly TRBD1 (5 bases). The CDR3 loop spans 15 amino acids. Germline V CDR1 and CDR2: SGHRS, YFSETQ. V was cut by 1 base and J by 7 bases, with 14 bases left in between. Here the CDR3 reads CASSLSGGWREKLFF. For the CDR3, the DNA is TGCGCCAGCAGCTTGTCGGGGGGTTGGCGTGAAAAACTGTTTTTT.

This chain joins TRBV30 and TRBJ1-6; maybe TRBD1 (5 bases). The length of the CDR3 is 17 residues. In germline, CDR1 is GTSNPN, CDR2 SVGIG (reference sequence). Trimming pared 0 bases from V and 10 bases from J, leaving 22 bases between. The CDR3 sequence: CAWSVLGRRQGGSPLHF. The CDR3 DNA reads as TGTGCCTGGAGTGTACTTGGGCGTCGGCAGGGTGGATCACCCCTCCACTTT.

The V and J genes are TRBV5-3 and TRBJ2-7; the match to TRBD2 covers 8 bases. TRBV5-3 is an open reading frame, and its role is uncertain. V gave up 0 bases and J gave up 2 bases; unmatched junction bases: 7. The CDR3 is 16 amino acids. Here the CDR3 DNA reads TGTGCCAGAAGCTTGGTACGCGGGGGGACTCCCTACGAGCAGTACTTC. Amino acids: CARSLVRGGTPYEQYF.